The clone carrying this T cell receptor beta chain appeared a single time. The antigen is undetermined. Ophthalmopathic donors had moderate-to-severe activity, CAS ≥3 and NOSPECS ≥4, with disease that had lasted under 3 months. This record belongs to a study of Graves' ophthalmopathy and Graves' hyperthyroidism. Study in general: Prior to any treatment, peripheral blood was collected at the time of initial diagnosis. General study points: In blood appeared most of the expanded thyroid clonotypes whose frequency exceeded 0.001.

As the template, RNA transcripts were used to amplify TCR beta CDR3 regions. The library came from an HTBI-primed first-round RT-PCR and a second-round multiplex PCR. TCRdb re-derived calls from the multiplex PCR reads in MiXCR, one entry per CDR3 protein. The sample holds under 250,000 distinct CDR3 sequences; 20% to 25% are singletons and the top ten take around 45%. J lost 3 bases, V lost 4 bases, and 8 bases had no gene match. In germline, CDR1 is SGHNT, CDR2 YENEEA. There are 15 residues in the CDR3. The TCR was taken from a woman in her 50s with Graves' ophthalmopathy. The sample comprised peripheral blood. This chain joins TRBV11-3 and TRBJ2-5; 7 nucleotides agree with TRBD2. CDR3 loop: CASSSGGRLEETQYF. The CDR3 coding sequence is TGTGCCAGCAGCTCGGGGGGACGGCTCGAAGAGACCCAGTACTTC.